These 9 T cell receptor beta chains originate from one sample sequenced in a study of OX40 agonist ivuxolimab in advanced cancers. Clones were read by immunoSEQ multiplex PCR, and TCRdb kept only the in-frame ones, dropping some. Of approximately 79,000 clones in the sample, about 94% were seen once. Sample: CD4+ or CD8+ T cells sorted from blood, taken in a trial of the OX40 agonist ivuxolimab. The receptor source for this set is an adult with an advanced solid tumor such as melanoma, head and neck, liver or kidney cancer.

The chain combines TRBV29-1 with TRBJ2-7; D unclear. The CDR3 runs to 12 residues. The V gene's germline CDR1 is SQVTM and CDR2 ANQGSEA. V dropped 4 bases and J dropped 5 bases, with 12 bases sitting between them. The CDR3 nucleotides read TGCAGCGTTGGACGGAGCACGAACGAGCAGTACTTC. Amino acid sequence: CSVGRSTNEQYF.

The chain combines TRBV11-2 with TRBJ2-3; a possible D gene is TRBD2 (6 bases). The germline CDR1 and CDR2 sequences are SGHAT and FQNNGV. The germline V and J ends were trimmed by 5 bases and 0 bases, with 18 bases remaining between them. CDR3 length equals 17 residues. CDR3 sequence: CASSHLGGYTSTDTQYF. CDR3 bases: TGTGCCAGCAGCCACCTTGGGGGGTACACTAGCACAGATACGCAGTATTTT. Based on the CDR3 plus reference TRBV11-2 and TRBJ2-3, the full variable domain is EAGVAQSPRYKIIEKRQSVAFWCNPISGHATLYWYQQILGQGPKLLIQFQNNGVVDDSQLPKDRFSAERLKGVDSTLKIQPAKLEDSAVYLCASSHLGGYTSTDTQYFGPGTRLTVL.

The chain joins TRBV6-5 to TRBJ2-3; perhaps TRBD2 as D (6 bases). Germline V CDR1 and CDR2: MNHEY, SVGAGI. The CDR3 is made up of 15 amino acids. Trimming removed 6 bases from V and 4 bases from J, with 17 bases in between. This CDR3 reads CASSPGPGGADTQYF. The CDR3 region has the DNA TGTGCCAGCAGCCCCGGCCCCGGAGGGGCAGATACGCAGTATTTT.

V usage is TRBV5-1 and J usage is TRBJ2-1, with 14 bases fitting TRBD2. Trimming took 0 bases from V and 8 from J; bases not matched to a gene: 13. Germline V gives CDR1 SGHRS, CDR2 YFSETQ. The CDR3 length is 19 residues. CDR3 in amino acids: CASSLDFGTSGRGTDEQFF. CDR3 DNA sequence: TGCGCCAGCAGCTTGGACTTTGGGACTAGCGGGAGAGGCACGGATGAGCAGTTCTTC. The full variable domain, completed using reference TRBV5-1 and TRBJ2-1, is KAGVTQTPRYLIKTRGQQVTLSCSPISGHRSVSWYQQTPGQGLQFLFEYFSETQRNKGNFPGRFSGRQFSNSRSEMNVSTLELGDSALYLCASSLDFGTSGRGTDEQFFGPGTRLTVL.

The chain recombines TRBV6-1 with TRBJ2-7; D might be TRBD2 (6 bases). The CDR3 extends over 13 amino acids. Germline V gene sequence: CDR1 MNHNS, CDR2 SASEGT. Trimming took off 6 bases at V and 5 bases at J, with 14 bases between the two ends. This chain's CDR3 is CASRIPGGNEQYF. CDR3 nucleotides: TGTGCCAGCAGGATACCGGGCGGGAACGAGCAGTACTTC.

This clone has a single count. The rearrangement uses TRBV12-5 and TRBJ2-3; TRBD1 aligns across 9 bases. V gave up 1 base and J gave up 2 bases; unmatched junction bases: 7. CDR1 is LGHNT and CDR2 is FRNRAP in the germline V gene. CDR3 length: 17 residues. CDR3 sequence: CASGLAGGQGATDTQYF. CDR3 sequence (DNA): TGTGCTAGTGGTTTGGCCGGGGGACAGGGTGCCACAGATACGCAGTATTTT.

This rearrangement joins TRBV2 to TRBJ2-3; the D gene is possibly TRBD2 (8 bases). The CDR3 spans 17 residues. Trimming took off 6 bases at V and 5 bases at J, with 24 bases between the two ends. Germline CDR1 is SNHLY and CDR2 is FYNNEI. As DNA, the CDR3 is TGTGCCAGCAGGGGGGACAGCGCGAGCGGGAGTGGAGATACGCAGTATTTT. It codes for CASRGDSASGSGDTQYF. The full variable domain, in which reference TRBV2 and TRBJ2-3 provide the parts outside the CDR3, is EPEVTQTPSHQVTQMGQEVILRCVPISNHLYFYWYRQILGQKVEFLVSFYNNEISEKSEIFDDQFSVERPDGSNFTLKIRSTKLEDSAMYFCASRGDSASGSGDTQYFGPGTRLTVL.

This chain connects TRBV7-9 to TRBJ2-1, with TRBD2 identical over 7 bases. Germline V gene sequence: CDR1 SEHNR, CDR2 FQNEAQ (reference sequence). Germline trimming cut 5 bases from V and 0 bases from J; bases unmatched to any gene: 7. The CDR3 loop spans 16 amino acids. The CDR3 region has the DNA TGTGCCAGCAGCGAAAGTACGGGGGGCTCCTACAATGAGCAGTTCTTC. Translated, it gives CASSESTGGSYNEQFF.

For this clone: Sequence at one end of the junction differs from germline and may be a read error. In DNA, the CDR3 is TGTGACATCGCGTTAACTGTCTACGAGCAGTACTTC. It translates to CDIALTVYEQYF. V and J are TRBV10-3 and TRBJ2-7; D unresolved. Per germline, CDR1 ENHRY and CDR2 SYGVKD. The CDR3 contains 12 residues.